The clone carrying this T cell receptor (beta chain) was seen only a few times. Its matching antigen is unknown. Losses at the gene ends were 3 bases for V and 5 bases for J; bases not matched to a gene: 3. The germline gives CDR1 MNHEY, CDR2 SVGAGI. The CDR3 is 13 residues long. The data were taken from a study of cytomegalovirus exposure and HLA in healthy donors. Study-level results: Reports described diagnosis of cytomegalovirus status by the classifier as highly specific and sensitive. Owing to their indistinguishability, certain V segments, notably TRBV6-2 and TRBV6-3, were excluded. Most TCR beta V segments were productive about 87% or about 30% of the time in an earlier analysis.

The study ran its PCR with 60 Vbeta and 13 Jbeta primers. Sequencing used immunoSEQ multiplex PCR; TCRdb keeps in-frame clones, though not all of them. The sample consists of 150,000 to 200,000 clones, about 80% of them appearing once. The sample taken for sequencing was PBMCs. This sequence joins TRBV6-5 and TRBJ1-1, with TRBD1 identical over 7 bases. The clonotype originates from a woman in her 50s in good health and CMV-seronegative. CDR3 in amino acids: CASSYTGVTEAFF. In nucleotides, the CDR3 is TGTGCCAGCAGTTATACAGGGGTGACTGAAGCTTTCTTT.